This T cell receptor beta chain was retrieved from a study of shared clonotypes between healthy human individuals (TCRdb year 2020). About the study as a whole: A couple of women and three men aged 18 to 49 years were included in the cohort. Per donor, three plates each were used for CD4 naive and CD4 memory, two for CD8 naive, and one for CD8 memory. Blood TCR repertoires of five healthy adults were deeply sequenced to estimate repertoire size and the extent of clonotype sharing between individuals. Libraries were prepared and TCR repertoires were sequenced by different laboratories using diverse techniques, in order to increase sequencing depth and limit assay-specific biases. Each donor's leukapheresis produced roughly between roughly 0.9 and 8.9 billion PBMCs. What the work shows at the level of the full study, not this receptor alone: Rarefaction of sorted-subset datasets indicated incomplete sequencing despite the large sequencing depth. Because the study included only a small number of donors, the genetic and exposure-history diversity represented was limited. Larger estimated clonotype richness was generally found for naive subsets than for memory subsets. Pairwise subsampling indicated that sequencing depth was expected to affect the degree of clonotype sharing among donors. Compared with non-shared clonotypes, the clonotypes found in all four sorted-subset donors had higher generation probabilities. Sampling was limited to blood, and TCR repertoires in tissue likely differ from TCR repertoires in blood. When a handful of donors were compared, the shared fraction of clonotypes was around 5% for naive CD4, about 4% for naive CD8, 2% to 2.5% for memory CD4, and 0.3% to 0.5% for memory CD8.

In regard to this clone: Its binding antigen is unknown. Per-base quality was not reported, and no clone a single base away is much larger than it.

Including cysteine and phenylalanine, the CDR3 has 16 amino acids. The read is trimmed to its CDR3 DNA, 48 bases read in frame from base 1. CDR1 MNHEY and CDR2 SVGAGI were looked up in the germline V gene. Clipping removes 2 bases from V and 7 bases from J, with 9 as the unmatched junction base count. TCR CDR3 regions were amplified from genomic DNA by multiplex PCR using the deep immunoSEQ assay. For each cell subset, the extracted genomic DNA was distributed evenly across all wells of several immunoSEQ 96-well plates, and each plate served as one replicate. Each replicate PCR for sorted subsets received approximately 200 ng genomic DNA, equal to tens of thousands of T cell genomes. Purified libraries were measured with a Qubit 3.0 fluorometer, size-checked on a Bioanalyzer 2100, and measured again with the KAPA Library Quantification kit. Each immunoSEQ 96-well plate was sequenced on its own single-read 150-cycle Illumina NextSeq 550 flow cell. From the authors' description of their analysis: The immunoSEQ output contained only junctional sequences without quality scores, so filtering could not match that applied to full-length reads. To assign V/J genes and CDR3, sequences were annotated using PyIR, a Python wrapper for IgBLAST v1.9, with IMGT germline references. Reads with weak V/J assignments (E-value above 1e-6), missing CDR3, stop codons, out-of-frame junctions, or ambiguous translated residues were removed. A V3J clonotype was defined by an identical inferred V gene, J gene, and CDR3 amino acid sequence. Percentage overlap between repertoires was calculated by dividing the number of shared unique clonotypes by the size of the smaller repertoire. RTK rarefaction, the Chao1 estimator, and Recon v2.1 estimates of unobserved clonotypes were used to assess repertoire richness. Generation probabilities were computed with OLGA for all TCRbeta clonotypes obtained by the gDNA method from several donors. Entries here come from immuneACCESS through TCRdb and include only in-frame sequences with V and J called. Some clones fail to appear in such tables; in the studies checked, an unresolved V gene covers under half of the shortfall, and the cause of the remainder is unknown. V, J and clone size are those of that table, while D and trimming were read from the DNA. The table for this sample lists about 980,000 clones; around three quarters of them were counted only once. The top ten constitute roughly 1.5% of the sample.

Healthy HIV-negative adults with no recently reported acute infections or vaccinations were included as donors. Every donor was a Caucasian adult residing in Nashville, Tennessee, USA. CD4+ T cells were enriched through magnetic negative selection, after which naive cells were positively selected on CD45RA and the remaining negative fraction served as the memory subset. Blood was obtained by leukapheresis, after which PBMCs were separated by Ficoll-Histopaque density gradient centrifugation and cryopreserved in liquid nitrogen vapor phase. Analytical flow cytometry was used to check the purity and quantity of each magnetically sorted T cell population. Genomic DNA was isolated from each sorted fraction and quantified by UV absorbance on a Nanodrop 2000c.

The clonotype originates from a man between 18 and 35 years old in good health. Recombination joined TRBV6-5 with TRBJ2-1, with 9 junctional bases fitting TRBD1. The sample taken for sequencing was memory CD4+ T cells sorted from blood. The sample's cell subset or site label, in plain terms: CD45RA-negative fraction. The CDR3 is CASSYLRGQGINEQFF. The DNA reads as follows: TGTGCCAGCAGTTACCTGAGGGGACAGGGCATTAATGAGCAGTTCTTC.